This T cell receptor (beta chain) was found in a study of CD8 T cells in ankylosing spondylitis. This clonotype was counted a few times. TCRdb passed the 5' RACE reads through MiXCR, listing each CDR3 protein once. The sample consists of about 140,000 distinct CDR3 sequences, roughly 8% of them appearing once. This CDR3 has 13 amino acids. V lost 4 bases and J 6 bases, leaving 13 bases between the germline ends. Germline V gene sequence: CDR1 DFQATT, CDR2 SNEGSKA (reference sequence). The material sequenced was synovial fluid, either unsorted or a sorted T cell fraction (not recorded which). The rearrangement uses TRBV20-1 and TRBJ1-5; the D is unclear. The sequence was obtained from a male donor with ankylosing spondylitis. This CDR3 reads CSATGGLSQPQHF. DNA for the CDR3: TGCAGTGCTACTGGAGGGTTGTCTCAGCCCCAGCATTTT.